The 26 T cell receptor beta chains given below trace back to one sample, sequenced in a study of T cell changes during pregnancy in multiple sclerosis. Using immunoSEQ multiplex PCR, the repertoire was profiled, and TCRdb retains in-frame clones only, with some absent. Of approximately 58,000 clones listed, around nine tenths were seen once; the top ten hold 1.4%. The material was peripheral blood, obtained in the second trimester of pregnancy. The receptor source for this set is a female donor with multiple sclerosis, enrolled in a pregnancy study.

This chain uses TRBV18 with TRBJ2-7; 13 bases are shared with TRBD2. Germline lookup yields CDR1 KGHSH and CDR2 LQKENI. J gave up 7 bases and V 4 bases, and 7 bases lay outside the gene matches. This CDR3 is built from 15 residues. This chain's CDR3 is CASSRGLAGESEQYF. The CDR3 DNA is TGTGCCAGCTCACGAGGACTAGCGGGAGAAAGTGAGCAGTACTTC.

The chain employs TRBV7-9 and TRBJ2-7; 12 nucleotides align to TRBD2. V lost 5 bases, J lost 5 bases, and 7 bases stayed unmatched. The CDR3 runs to 15 residues. Germline V gene data show CDR1 as SEHNR and CDR2 as FQNEAQ (reference sequence). CDR3 residues: CASSQRLAGDDEQYF. The CDR3 coding sequence is TGTGCCAGCAGCCAACGACTAGCGGGAGACGACGAGCAGTACTTC.

The chain carries TRBV6-6 and TRBJ1-2; tentatively, D is TRBD1 (6 bases). The CDR3 is made up of 14 amino acids. Trimming removed 0 bases from V and 4 bases from J, with 9 bases in between. Germline values: CDR1 MNHNY, CDR2 SVGAGI (reference sequence). The CDR3 reads CASSYSRGSYGYTF. The DNA for the CDR3 is TGTGCCAGCAGTTACTCGAGGGGGAGCTATGGCTACACCTTC.

The gene calls are TRBV30 and TRBJ2-7, with D maybe TRBD1 (5 bases). From germline, CDR1 is GTSNPN and CDR2 SVGIG (reference sequence). CDR3 length equals 14 residues. V lost 0 bases to trimming and J lost 0 bases, with 9 bases between them. This CDR3 is CAWSVKGYSYEQYF. In DNA, the CDR3 is TGTGCCTGGAGTGTTAAGGGGTACTCCTACGAGCAGTACTTC. Using reference TRBV30 and TRBJ2-7 for the parts outside the CDR3, the full variable domain is SQTIHQWPATLVQPVGSPLSLECTVEGTSNPNLYWYRQAAGRGLQLLFYSVGIGQISSEVPQNLSASRPQDRQFILSSKKLLLSDSGFYLCAWSVKGYSYEQYFGPGTRLTVT.

This chain uses TRBV10-3 with TRBJ1-5; no clear D gene. Germline values: CDR1 ENHRY, CDR2 SYGVKD. The CDR3 runs 15 residues. V was cut by 3 bases and J by 6 bases, with 15 bases left in between. CDR3 bases: TGTGCCATCAGTGATCAAATCCAAGAGGGTCAGCCCCAGCATTTT. It encodes CAISDQIQEGQPQHF.

The CDR3 DNA sequence: TGTGCCAGCAGCTTAGGGCCCTCCTACGAGCAGTACTTC. Its translation is CASSLGPSYEQYF. The chain combines TRBV7-6 with TRBJ2-7; D remains ambiguous. Germline CDR1 is SGHVS and CDR2 is FNYEAQ. V lost 1 base to trimming and J lost 0 bases, with 4 bases between them. This CDR3 region has 13 residues. The entire variable domain, with the rest obtained from reference TRBV7-6 and TRBJ2-7, is as follows: GAGVSQSPRYKVTKRGQDVALRCDPISGHVSLYWYRQALGQGPEFLTYFNYEAQQDKSGLPNDRFSAERPEGSISTLTIQRTEQRDSAMYRCASSLGPSYEQYFGPGTRLTVT.

J is TRBJ2-2 and V is TRBV19, with a weak D call TRBD1 (6 bases). CDR1 and CDR2 (germline): LNHDA, SQIVND (reference sequence). CDR3 length: 14 amino acids. Trimming shortened V by 5 bases and J by 5 bases, and 12 bases separated the two germline ends. In DNA, the CDR3 is TGTGCCAGTAGTTCGCATAGGGGGACCGGGGAGCTGTTTTTT. Amino acids: CASSSHRGTGELFF.

V and J are TRBV6-6 and TRBJ1-2; TRBD1 matches at 11 bases. J was trimmed by 8 bases and V by 0 bases; bases with no gene match: 8. Germline CDR1 is MNHNY and CDR2 is SVGAGI (reference sequence). The length of the CDR3 is 16 residues. CDR3 sequence reads: CASSYSVGQGAVGYTF. In DNA, the CDR3 is TGTGCCAGCAGTTACTCTGTCGGACAGGGGGCTGTCGGCTACACCTTC.

This chain links TRBV30 with TRBJ2-5; the D gene is possibly TRBD1 (6 bases). V was cut by 3 bases and J by 7 bases, with 15 bases left in between. CDR3 length: 13 amino acids. Germline CDR1 GTSNPN, CDR2 SVGIG (reference sequence). CDR3 nucleotide sequence: TGTGCCTGGAGCTTACAGGGCCGTGGGACCCAGTACTTC. Its translation: CAWSLQGRGTQYF.

The chain links TRBV5-1 to TRBJ2-7; D ambiguous. This CDR3 is 14 amino acids long. V was trimmed by 0 bases and J by 0 bases, leaving 7 bases between them. Looked up from germline, CDR1 is SGHRS and CDR2 is YFSETQ. The CDR3: CASSLDPSSYEQYF. The DNA for the CDR3 is TGCGCCAGCAGCTTGGATCCTAGCTCCTACGAGCAGTACTTC.

V usage is TRBV11-2 and J usage is TRBJ2-7; D is possibly TRBD1 (6 bases). From germline, CDR1 is SGHAT and CDR2 FQNNGV. V dropped 2 bases and J dropped 0 bases, with 11 bases sitting between them. This CDR3 is built from 15 residues. The CDR3 here is CASSLLGTISYEQYF. In nucleotides, the CDR3 is TGTGCCAGCAGCTTACTGGGGACAATCTCCTACGAGCAGTACTTC.

The gene calls are TRBV4-1 and TRBJ2-3, with TRBD2 matching 11 bases. V lost 3 bases and J lost 1; bases outside the gene matches: 6. The CDR3 totals 17 residues. The germline gives CDR1 MGHRA, CDR2 YSYEKL. The DNA for the CDR3 is TGCGCCAGCAGCCAGGTAGCGGGAGGGCCGCGCACAGATACGCAGTATTTT. Translation gives CASSQVAGGPRTDTQYF.

The chain couples TRBV18 to TRBJ2-1, with D possibly matching TRBD2 (6 bases). V dropped 6 bases and J dropped 8 bases, with 17 bases sitting between them. The CDR3 has 14 amino acids. Germline loops: CDR1 KGHSH, CDR2 LQKENI. The CDR3 DNA reads TGTGCCAGCTCCCCTGGACTAAATCCCGATGAGCAGTTCTTC. Its translation: CASSPGLNPDEQFF.

V is TRBV30 and J is TRBJ2-4; D is perhaps TRBD1 (6 bases). The V gene lost 3 bases and the J gene lost 7 bases, with 16 bases spanning the gap. Germline values: CDR1 GTSNPN, CDR2 SVGIG (reference sequence). There are 14 residues in the CDR3. CDR3 protein: CAWSGGYRENIQYF. In DNA, the CDR3 is TGTGCCTGGAGCGGAGGATACAGGGAGAACATTCAGTACTTC.

The chain links TRBV13 to TRBJ2-2, with TRBD1 matching 9 bases. The V gene end was trimmed by 5 bases and the J gene end by 3 bases; junction bases not matched to a gene: 7. The CDR3 contains 16 residues. Germline CDR1 and CDR2: PRHDT and FYEKMQ (reference sequence). The CDR3 DNA sequence: TGTGCCAGCAGCCAGGGACAGGGAAAGGACACCGGGGAGCTGTTTTTT. This sequence encodes CASSQGQGKDTGELFF.

The chain has TRBV2 and TRBJ2-7; D is uncertain. CDR1 is SNHLY and CDR2 is FYNNEI in the germline V gene. V was trimmed by 6 bases and J by 2 bases, leaving 8 bases between them. The CDR3 loop spans 12 amino acids. The CDR3 spells CASRWPAYEQYF. In nucleotides, the CDR3 is TGTGCCAGCAGGTGGCCAGCCTACGAGCAGTACTTC.

The chain couples TRBV12-5 to TRBJ1-2, with 10 bases identical to TRBD1. This CDR3 is built from 16 residues. With 1 base clipped from V and 3 bases from J, the junction kept 5 bases outside the gene matches. Germline CDR1 is LGHNT and CDR2 is FRNRAP. DNA for the CDR3: TGTGCTAGTGGTTTGGGCGGGACAGGGGCCTACTATGGCTACACCTTC. It yields the protein CASGLGGTGAYYGYTF.

This clone was counted a single time. This chain connects TRBV6-5 to TRBJ2-7, with 12 bases fitting TRBD1. Germline CDR1 is MNHEY and CDR2 is SVGAGI. The CDR3 spans 13 residues. The V and J ends lost 9 bases and 7 bases, in that order; junction bases with no gene match: 7. CDR3 nucleotide sequence: TGTGCCAGTCATGGGACAGGGGGCTGGGAGCAGTACTTC. Amino acid sequence: CASHGTGGWEQYF.

This chain joins TRBV28 and TRBJ1-1; TRBD1 matches at 9 bases. The CDR3 has 16 residues. The germline V gene has CDR1 MDHEN and CDR2 SYDVKM. V lost 4 bases, J lost 5 bases, and 11 bases stayed unmatched. The CDR3 loop reads CASSSGQGLIVTEAFF. DNA for the CDR3: TGTGCCAGCAGTTCGGGACAGGGACTGATAGTAACTGAAGCTTTCTTT.

This clone was detected only a few times. The DNA of the CDR3 is TGTGCCAGCTCACGGCCCGAGCAGTACTTC. Translating it yields CASSRPEQYF. The chain joins TRBV18 to TRBJ2-7; D unclear. This CDR3 contains 10 residues. Germline V gene lookup returns CDR1 KGHSH and CDR2 LQKENI. Trimming took off 4 bases at V and 6 bases at J, with 4 bases between the two ends.

V gene TRBV4-1 combines with J gene TRBJ2-7, with a weak D call TRBD1 (5 bases). There are 14 residues in the CDR3. Germline CDR1 is MGHRA and CDR2 is YSYEKL. V gave up 1 base and J gave up 7 bases, with 14 bases separating them. The CDR3 coding sequence is TGCGCCAGCAGCCAAGGCCAGGACACTGGGGAGCAGTACTTC. Amino acids: CASSQGQDTGEQYF.

The rearrangement joins TRBV20-1 to TRBJ1-2; a weak D match, TRBD1 (5 bases). From germline, CDR1 is DFQATT and CDR2 SNEGSKA (reference sequence). CDR3 size: 11 residues. V was pared by 5 bases and J by 7 bases, with 11 bases between. CDR3 in amino acids: CSAATDTGYTF. DNA for the CDR3: TGCAGTGCTGCAACGGACACTGGCTACACCTTC.

This chain links TRBV6-5 with TRBJ1-4; 7 bases align to TRBD1. The CDR3 extends over 15 amino acids. The germline gives CDR1 MNHEY, CDR2 SVGAGI. The trim removed 0 bases at V and 6 bases at J, leaving 4 bases unmatched. The CDR3 is CASSYSTGYDEKLFF. CDR3 sequence (DNA): TGTGCCAGCAGTTACTCGACAGGGTATGATGAAAAACTGTTTTTT.

This clone was seen only a few times. This chain joins TRBV27 and TRBJ2-7; D might be TRBD2 (6 bases). This CDR3 region has 14 residues. Per the germline V gene, CDR1 is MNHEY and CDR2 is SMNVEV (reference sequence). V lost 3 bases, J lost 5 bases, and 14 bases lay in between. CDR3 sequence: CASSFAGPTHEQYF. The CDR3, as DNA: TGTGCCAGCAGTTTTGCGGGACCCACCCACGAGCAGTACTTC.

CDR3 coding DNA: TGCGCCAGCAGCCAAGGGAGGGGGCTACGCACCGGGGAGCTGTTTTTT. Protein sequence: CASSQGRGLRTGELFF. V gene TRBV4-1 combines with J gene TRBJ2-2; a possible D gene is TRBD1 (7 bases). The CDR3 spans 16 residues. Germline V gene data show CDR1 as MGHRA and CDR2 as YSYEKL. Trimming removed 1 base from V and 4 bases from J, with 13 bases in between.

The gene calls are TRBV9 and TRBJ2-7, with 7 bases matching TRBD2. The CDR3 is 15 amino acids. Losses at the gene ends were 0 bases for V and 6 bases for J; bases not matched to a gene: 9. Germline V gives CDR1 SGDLS, CDR2 YYNGEE. The chain's CDR3 is CASSVDGGGSSEQYF. CDR3 nucleotides: TGTGCCAGCAGCGTAGATGGGGGAGGGTCATCCGAGCAGTACTTC.